These 30 T cell receptor beta chains share one sample of origin, sequenced in a study of cytomegalovirus exposure and HLA in healthy donors. Primers included in the PCR were 60 Vbeta and 13 Jbeta primers. Here immunoSEQ multiplex PCR was the method, and the copy in TCRdb shows in-frame clones only, minus some. Of around 120,000 clones in the sample, around 82% are singletons; the top ten hold around 11%. What was sequenced was PBMCs. The receptors were gathered from a male donor in good health and CMV-seropositive.

The chain employs TRBV7-2 and TRBJ1-6, with TRBD1 as a possible D gene (6 bases). This CDR3 is 15 amino acids long. Germline values: CDR1 SGHTA, CDR2 FQGNSA. The ends were cut back, 3 bases at V and 10 bases at J, with 16 bases in the middle. The chain's CDR3 is CASSFQGSSGSPLHF. CDR3 DNA: TGTGCCAGCAGCTTCCAGGGGTCGTCGGGGTCACCCCTCCACTTT.

The V and J genes are TRBV30 and TRBJ2-2; D possibly corresponds to TRBD2 (6 bases). The CDR3 contains 16 residues. The germline V and J ends were trimmed by 0 bases and 3 bases, with 14 bases remaining between them. CDR1 GTSNPN and CDR2 SVGIG come from the germline V gene (reference sequence). Here the CDR3 reads CAWSVYGGADTGELFF. CDR3 nucleotide sequence: TGTGCCTGGAGTGTATACGGGGGAGCAGACACCGGGGAGCTGTTTTTT.

The chain combines TRBV28 with TRBJ1-2; no firm D call. The germline V gene encodes CDR1 MDHEN and CDR2 SYDVKM. V gave up 8 bases and J gave up 3 bases, with 7 bases separating them. CDR3 length equals 11 residues. For the CDR3, the DNA is TGTGCCAGCCGGGAGGACTATGGCTACACCTTC. It encodes CASREDYGYTF.

This clone was detected a few times. The identical CDR3 is also encoded by other nucleotide sequences in the sample. CDR3 in DNA: TGTGCCAGCAGCTTAGTGTCGGCGAACACCGGGGAGCTGTTTTTT. It translates to CASSLVSANTGELFF. This chain joins TRBV7-8 and TRBJ2-2, with D unresolved. Germline V gives CDR1 SGHVS, CDR2 FQNEAQ. V lost 1 base and J 0 bases, leaving 6 bases between the germline ends. This CDR3 region has 15 residues.

This clone was observed a handful of times. The CDR3 is CASSPLDGRAKYNEQFF. CDR3 nucleotides: TGTGCCAGCAGCCCCCTGGACGGGAGGGCCAAGTACAATGAGCAGTTCTTC. The V gene is TRBV7-9, the J gene TRBJ2-1; 8 nucleotides line up with TRBD2. The CDR3 sequence is 17 residues long. Germline trimming cut 5 bases from V and 4 bases from J; bases unmatched to any gene: 13. The germline V gene encodes CDR1 SEHNR and CDR2 FQNEAQ (reference sequence).

The gene calls are TRBV5-5 and TRBJ1-5; tentative D call: TRBD1 (5 bases). The V gene lost 4 bases and the J gene lost 0 bases, with 23 bases spanning the gap. The germline CDR1 and CDR2 sequences are SGHKS and YYEKEE (reference sequence). The CDR3 length is 19 residues. The CDR3 DNA reads TGTGCCAGCAGCGCCGGCGGGGGACGGTCAATTTATAGCAATCAGCCCCAGCATTTT. It encodes CASSAGGGRSIYSNQPQHF.

The chain combines TRBV7-9 with TRBJ1-5; TRBD1 is a possible D gene (5 bases). This CDR3 has 15 amino acids. V was clipped by 1 base and J by 2 bases, with 9 bases between them. The germline CDR1 and CDR2 sequences are SEHNR and FQNEAQ (reference sequence). The CDR3 sequence is CASSLVGRGNQPQHF. DNA of the CDR3: TGTGCCAGCAGCTTAGTGGGGCGCGGCAATCAGCCCCAGCATTTT. Supplemented by reference TRBV7-9 and TRBJ1-5, the full variable domain reads DTGVSQNPRHKITKRGQNVTFRCDPISEHNRLYWYRQTLGQGPEFLTYFQNEAQLEKSRLLSDRFSAERPKGSFSTLEIQRTEQGDSAMYLCASSLVGRGNQPQHFGDGTRLSIL.

The chain carries TRBV5-5 and TRBJ1-2; 7 bases agree with TRBD1. The CDR3 contains 13 residues. Trimming at V came to 0 bases and at J to 6 bases, leaving 2 bases not matched to a gene. Germline V gene lookup returns CDR1 SGHKS and CDR2 YYEKEE (reference sequence). The CDR3 protein is CASSLAGGNGYTF. In DNA form, the CDR3 reads TGTGCCAGCAGCTTGGCAGGGGGAAATGGCTACACCTTC.

The chain has TRBV6-7 and TRBJ1-2, with 7 nucleotides matching TRBD1. TRBV6-7 is classed as an ORF, of uncertain function. There are 15 residues in the CDR3. Germline trimming cut 1 base from V and 2 bases from J; bases unmatched to any gene: 4. CDR3 DNA sequence: TGTGCCAGCAGTTACTATTCACAGGGGAACTATGGCTACACCTTC. It yields the protein CASSYYSQGNYGYTF.

V is TRBV30 and J is TRBJ2-1; D gene ambiguous. The V gene's germline CDR1 is GTSNPN and CDR2 SVGIG (reference sequence). The V and J ends lost 3 bases and 8 bases respectively, with 17 bases between them. The CDR3 extends over 14 amino acids. The CDR3 region has the DNA TGTGCCTGGAGATTGACTCCCGCGAGCCATGAGCAGTTCTTC. Its translation is CAWRLTPASHEQFF.

The chain carries TRBV5-1 and TRBJ2-2; 8 bases fit TRBD2. The germline CDR1 and CDR2 sequences are SGHRS and YFSETQ. This CDR3 has 16 amino acids. V lost 0 bases and J lost 0; bases outside the gene matches: 1. CDR3 loop: CASSLDGRANTGELFF. The CDR3 DNA reads as TGCGCCAGCAGCTTGGACGGGAGGGCGAACACCGGGGAGCTGTTTTTT. The full variable domain, completed using reference TRBV5-1 and TRBJ2-2, is KAGVTQTPRYLIKTRGQQVTLSCSPISGHRSVSWYQQTPGQGLQFLFEYFSETQRNKGNFPGRFSGRQFSNSRSEMNVSTLELGDSALYLCASSLDGRANTGELFFGEGSRLTVL.

The rearrangement uses TRBV25-1 and TRBJ2-3; TRBD1 might be the D (7 bases). V lost 7 bases to trimming and J lost 6 bases, with 14 bases between them. Germline V lookup: CDR1 MGHDK, CDR2 SYGVNS. CDR3 size: 13 residues. CDR3 region: CASTETGRDTQYF. In DNA form, the CDR3 reads TGTGCCAGCACTGAGACAGGGAGGGATACGCAGTATTTT.

CDR3 DNA sequence: TGTGCCAGCTCATATGGGACAATGAACACCGGGGAGCTGTTTTTT. Translated, it gives CASSYGTMNTGELFF. The V and J genes are TRBV18 and TRBJ2-2, with a tentative D call TRBD1 (6 bases). Germline V gene data show CDR1 as KGHSH and CDR2 as LQKENI. With 5 bases removed from V and 1 base from J, the gap between germline ends came to 11 bases. The CDR3 totals 15 residues.

The rearrangement links TRBV4-3 to TRBJ1-4, with unresolved D. CDR3 length: 13 residues. CDR1 and CDR2 from the germline V gene are LGHNA and YSLEER. Trimming took off 0 bases at V and 8 bases at J, with 7 bases between the two ends. For the CDR3, the DNA is TGCGCCAGCAGCCAAGATATAGAGGAAAAACTGTTTTTT. Translating it yields CASSQDIEEKLFF.

The chain is built from TRBV4-2 and TRBJ1-2; 7 bases line up with TRBD1. V trimming: 1 base; J trimming: 8 bases; junction bases outside the gene matches: 7. Germline V gene sequence: CDR1 LGHNA, CDR2 YNFKEQ. This CDR3 has 14 residues. The CDR3 loop is CASSQGPTGDGYTF. DNA of the CDR3: TGTGCCAGCAGCCAAGGACCCACAGGGGACGGCTACACCTTC.

The J gene is TRBJ2-1, the V gene TRBV5-5, with 9 bases aligning to TRBD2. Losses at the gene ends were 0 bases for V and 6 bases for J; bases not matched to a gene: 4. Per germline, CDR1 SGHKS and CDR2 YYEKEE (reference sequence). CDR3 length: 15 amino acids. The DNA of the CDR3 is TGTGCCAGCAGCTTGGTCGGGCGGGAGGGCAATGAGCAGTTCTTC. The encoded protein is CASSLVGREGNEQFF.

The chain carries TRBV7-9 and TRBJ2-1, with 7 bases identical to TRBD2. Germline V gives CDR1 SEHNR, CDR2 FQNEAQ (reference sequence). CDR3 length: 15 amino acids. With V trimmed by 5 bases and J by 3 bases, 7 bases remained unmatched. CDR3 nucleotides: TGTGCCAGCAGCCCTAGCGGAAGACTCTACAATGAGCAGTTCTTC. Translated, it gives CASSPSGRLYNEQFF.

The chain has TRBV6-5 and TRBJ2-4; 11 nucleotides match TRBD1. CDR1 and CDR2 from the germline V gene are MNHEY and SVGAGI. V dropped 4 bases and J dropped 5; count of bases not matched to a gene: 4. The CDR3 covers 15 residues. The CDR3 loop reads CASSWWTGGENIQYF. CDR3 coding DNA: TGTGCCAGCAGTTGGTGGACAGGGGGCGAAAACATTCAGTACTTC.

The rearrangement uses TRBV7-2 and TRBJ2-7, with D hard to call. V dropped 5 bases and J dropped 5 bases, with 10 bases sitting between them. Germline V lookup: CDR1 SGHTA, CDR2 FQGNSA. The CDR3 runs 12 residues. CDR3 in amino acids: CASSPHTHEQYF. Here the CDR3 DNA reads TGTGCCAGCAGCCCCCACACCCACGAGCAGTACTTC. The variable domain in full, completed from reference TRBV7-2 and TRBJ2-7, reads GAGVSQSPSNKVTEKGKDVELRCDPISGHTALYWYRQSLGQGLEFLIYFQGNSAPDKSGLPSDRFSAERTGGSVSTLTIQRTQQEDSAVYLCASSPHTHEQYFGPGTRLTVT.

The chain uses TRBV11-2 and TRBJ2-1, with D maybe TRBD2 (5 bases). This CDR3 comprises 15 residues. In germline, CDR1 is SGHAT, CDR2 FQNNGV. The germline V and J ends were trimmed by 1 base and 0 bases, with 7 bases remaining between them. The CDR3 DNA sequence: TGTGCCAGCAGCTTAGGAGGGAGCTCCTACAATGAGCAGTTCTTC. This codes for CASSLGGSSYNEQFF.

This sequence joins TRBV7-2 and TRBJ2-5, with TRBD2 matching over 9 bases. V trimming: 2 bases; J trimming: 3 bases; junction bases outside the gene matches: 1. This CDR3 region has 14 residues. Germline assignment: CDR1 SGHTA and CDR2 FQGNSA. DNA for the CDR3: TGTGCCAGCAGCTTAAGCGGGAGGAAAGAGACCCAGTACTTC. Protein: CASSLSGRKETQYF.

The gene calls are TRBV6-5 and TRBJ1-5; 8 nucleotides agree with TRBD1. The CDR3 is made up of 15 amino acids. Germline-derived CDR1 and CDR2 are MNHEY and SVGAGI. V lost 2 bases and J lost 5; bases outside the gene matches: 5. CDR3 amino acids: CASSYRAGGYQPQHF. As DNA, the CDR3 is TGTGCCAGCAGTTACAGGGCAGGGGGCTATCAGCCCCAGCATTTT.

This clone was detected once. The chain combines TRBV6-5 with TRBJ2-1, with 12 bases identical to TRBD2. The length of the CDR3 is 15 residues. V dropped 6 bases and J dropped 7; count of bases not matched to a gene: 7. Germline loops: CDR1 MNHEY, CDR2 SVGAGI. CDR3 DNA: TGTGCCAGCAGCCTGCTAGCGGGAGGGGGTAATGAGCAGTTCTTC. Translating gives CASSLLAGGGNEQFF.

This sequence joins TRBV19 and TRBJ1-5, with TRBD1 matching 8 bases. Germline values: CDR1 LNHDA, CDR2 SQIVND (reference sequence). V shed 7 bases and J 7 bases; nucleotides not matched to a gene: 9. This CDR3 contains 14 residues. The CDR3 region is CASKNGQGGQPQHF. As DNA, the CDR3 is TGTGCCAGTAAGAATGGACAGGGAGGCCAGCCCCAGCATTTT.

CDR3 sequence reads: CASSPSGWHSYEQYF. CDR3 nucleotide sequence: TGTGCCAGCTCCCCCAGCGGGTGGCATTCCTACGAGCAGTACTTC. V usage is TRBV18 and J usage is TRBJ2-7, with a tentative D call TRBD2 (6 bases). The CDR3 totals 15 residues. CDR1 and CDR2 (germline): KGHSH, LQKENI. Between the trimmed V and J ends, which lost 6 bases and 1 base, there was a span of 16 bases.

The chain is built from TRBV7-2 and TRBJ1-1; no clear D. Trimming stripped 0 bases from V and 2 bases from J, with 13 bases between. CDR1 is SGHTA, CDR2 FQGNSA, per germline. The CDR3 is 16 amino acids. The CDR3 sequence is CASSLAGRVRNTEAFF. The CDR3 DNA is TGTGCCAGCAGCTTAGCGGGGAGGGTCAGAAACACTGAAGCTTTCTTT.

The rearrangement links TRBV4-2 to TRBJ2-4, with 11 bases lining up with TRBD1. Trimming took 1 base from V and 8 from J; bases not matched to a gene: 7. Germline CDR1 reads LGHNA; CDR2 reads YNFKEQ. The CDR3 runs 16 residues. CDR3 nucleotides: TGTGCCAGCAGCCAAGCCCGAGGGGACAGGGGGGACATTCAGTACTTC. Residues: CASSQARGDRGDIQYF.

The V and J genes are TRBV29-1 and TRBJ1-2; TRBD1 aligns across 11 bases. Looked up from germline, CDR1 is SQVTM and CDR2 is ANQGSEA. V lost 4 bases and J lost 7; bases outside the gene matches: 2. The CDR3 spans 12 residues. The CDR3 loop is CSVADRGLGYTF. The CDR3, as DNA: TGCAGCGTTGCGGACAGGGGGCTTGGCTACACCTTC.

This clone was picked up one time. The chain recombines TRBV25-1 with TRBJ2-7, with 7 bases aligning to TRBD2. The CDR3 is 15 amino acids. From germline, CDR1 is MGHDK and CDR2 SYGVNS. V lost 6 bases and J lost 4; bases outside the gene matches: 12. This chain's CDR3 is CASSPPASGPYEQYF. The CDR3 nucleotides read TGTGCCAGCAGCCCCCCGGCTAGCGGACCGTACGAGCAGTACTTC.

The gene calls are TRBV5-1 and TRBJ2-7; no reliable D call. The V end was cut by 4 bases, the J end by 0 bases, with 11 bases between. The CDR3 consists of 14 residues. Germline CDR1 and CDR2: SGHRS and YFSETQ. The CDR3 loop is CASSLDGYSYEQYF. The CDR3 bases are TGCGCCAGCAGCCTGGACGGGTACTCCTACGAGCAGTACTTC.